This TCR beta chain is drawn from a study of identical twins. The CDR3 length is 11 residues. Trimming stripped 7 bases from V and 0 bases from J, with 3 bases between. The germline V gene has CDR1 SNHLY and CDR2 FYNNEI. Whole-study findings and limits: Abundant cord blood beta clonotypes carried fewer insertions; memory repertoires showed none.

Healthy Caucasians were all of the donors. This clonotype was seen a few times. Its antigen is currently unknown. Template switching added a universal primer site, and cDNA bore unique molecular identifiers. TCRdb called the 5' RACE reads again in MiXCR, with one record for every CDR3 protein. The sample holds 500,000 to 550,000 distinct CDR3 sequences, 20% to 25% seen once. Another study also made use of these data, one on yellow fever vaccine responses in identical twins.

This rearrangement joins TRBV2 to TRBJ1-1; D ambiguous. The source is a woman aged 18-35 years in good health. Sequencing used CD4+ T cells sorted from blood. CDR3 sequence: CASKLNTEAFF. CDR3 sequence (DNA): TGTGCCAGCAAACTGAACACTGAAGCTTTCTTT.